A single sample gave rise to the 18 T cell receptor beta chains below, sequenced in a study of blood T cell repertoires in COVID-19. Libraries were prepared by immunoSEQ multiplex PCR; TCRdb keeps only in-frame clonotypes and omits some of them. Among 70,000 to 85,000 clones listed, 85% to 95% were seen once. The sequenced sample consisted of peripheral blood. The receptors here all came from a woman between 55 and 75 years old with active COVID-19.

The J gene is TRBJ2-1, the V gene TRBV5-1; 7 bases line up with TRBD2. Germline values: CDR1 SGHRS, CDR2 YFSETQ. The ends lost 3 bases at V and 4 bases at J; junction bases unmatched: 4. The CDR3 length is 14 residues. The CDR3 spells CASSSGLIYNEQFF. For the CDR3, the DNA is TGCGCCAGCAGCTCGGGACTAATTTACAATGAGCAGTTCTTC.

The genes are TRBV19 and TRBJ2-7; TRBD2 aligns across 7 bases. The V segment lost 4 bases and the J segment 3 bases; nucleotides outside the gene matches: 6. The CDR3 spans 14 residues. Germline V lookup: CDR1 LNHDA, CDR2 SQIVND (reference sequence). CDR3 sequence reads: CASSTSGGFYEQYF. The CDR3 DNA is TGTGCCAGTAGTACTAGCGGCGGCTTCTACGAGCAGTACTTC.

The chain is built from TRBV7-9 and TRBJ2-1; 10 bases fit TRBD2. V dropped 1 base and J dropped 0; count of bases not matched to a gene: 9. The CDR3 runs to 19 residues. Germline assignment: CDR1 SEHNR and CDR2 FQNEAQ (reference sequence). The CDR3 DNA is TGTGCCAGCAGCTTAGTAAGGGGGACTAGCGCGAGCTCCTACAATGAGCAGTTCTTC. Its protein product is CASSLVRGTSASSYNEQFF.

This clone appeared a single time. The chain couples TRBV11-2 to TRBJ1-1; 8 positions agree with TRBD1. From germline, CDR1 is SGHAT and CDR2 FQNNGV. J lost 1 base, V lost 5 bases, and 9 bases had no gene match. The CDR3 length is 16 residues. CDR3 coding DNA: TGTGCCAGCAGCAAAGCCACCGGGACAGGGAACACTGAAGCTTTCTTT. It encodes CASSKATGTGNTEAFF. Filled out from reference TRBV11-2 and TRBJ1-1, the complete variable domain reads EAGVAQSPRYKIIEKRQSVAFWCNPISGHATLYWYQQILGQGPKLLIQFQNNGVVDDSQLPKDRFSAERLKGVDSTLKIQPAKLEDSAVYLCASSKATGTGNTEAFFGQGTRLTVV.

This chain joins TRBV7-2 and TRBJ1-4; 8 nucleotides match TRBD1. This CDR3 comprises 14 residues. Germline V gene data show CDR1 as SGHTA and CDR2 as FQGNSA. J lost 7 bases, V lost 5 bases, and 6 bases had no gene match. This chain's CDR3 is CASSLDRGSEKLFF. The CDR3 nucleotides read TGTGCCAGCAGCCTCGACAGGGGAAGTGAAAAACTGTTTTTT.

This sequence joins TRBV5-1 and TRBJ2-2; 9 positions match TRBD1. The CDR3 loop spans 16 amino acids. V trimming: 6 bases; J trimming: 5 bases; junction bases outside the gene matches: 11. CDR1 is SGHRS and CDR2 is YFSETQ in the germline V gene. As DNA, the CDR3 is TGCGCCAGCACCACCTCGGCCGGGACAGGGACCGGGGAGCTGTTTTTT. It encodes CASTTSAGTGTGELFF.

The V and J genes are TRBV9 and TRBJ2-3; TRBD2 matches at 12 bases. CDR1 SGDLS and CDR2 YYNGEE come from the germline V gene. The CDR3 extends over 16 amino acids. Trimming took 3 bases from V and 5 from J; bases not matched to a gene: 7. The CDR3 spells CASSGPQLAGGDTQYF. The DNA for the CDR3 is TGTGCCAGCAGCGGACCCCAACTAGCGGGGGGAGATACGCAGTATTTT.

The gene calls are TRBV28 and TRBJ2-3; the D is unclear. The germline CDR1 and CDR2 sequences are MDHEN and SYDVKM. CDR3 size: 12 residues. The V end was cut by 2 bases, the J end by 8 bases, with 8 bases between. CDR3 protein: CASSLSGSTQYF. As DNA, the CDR3 is TGTGCCAGCAGTTTAAGTGGCTCTACGCAGTATTTT.

CDR3 residues: CASNVMGGPGEQYF. Written as DNA, the CDR3 is TGTGCCAGCAACGTAATGGGAGGGCCGGGAGAGCAGTACTTC. The chain carries TRBV2 and TRBJ2-7; 7 nucleotides agree with TRBD2. J gave up 7 bases and V 7 bases, and 13 bases lay outside the gene matches. The CDR3 totals 14 residues. Per germline, CDR1 SNHLY and CDR2 FYNNEI.

The chain uses TRBV4-1 and TRBJ2-1; weak D call: TRBD1 (6 bases). The CDR3 contains 13 residues. CDR1 and CDR2 (germline): MGHRA, YSYEKL. Trimming left V 4 bases short and J 3 bases short, with 7 bases between. CDR3 DNA sequence: TGCGCCAGCAGCCGGACAGTCTACAATGAGCAGTTCTTC. It specifies CASSRTVYNEQFF.

This chain uses TRBV10-3 with TRBJ2-5, with 9 bases aligning to TRBD2. Germline V gives CDR1 ENHRY, CDR2 SYGVKD. V shed 0 bases, J shed 4 bases, and the junction held 6 bases outside the gene matches. This CDR3 comprises 16 residues. The chain's CDR3 is CAISESVAGVVETQYF. The CDR3 DNA is TGTGCCATCAGTGAGTCGGTAGCGGGAGTAGTAGAGACCCAGTACTTC.

This clone was counted once. This rearrangement joins TRBV11-3 to TRBJ2-7; 7 nucleotides align to TRBD1. The CDR3 has 15 amino acids. V trimming: 5 bases; J trimming: 2 bases; junction bases outside the gene matches: 9. Germline CDR1 SGHNT, CDR2 YENEEA. As DNA, the CDR3 is TGTGCCAGCAGCGAGAACAGGGGAGAGGCCTACGAGCAGTACTTC. Its translation: CASSENRGEAYEQYF. Looking up the rest from reference TRBV11-3 and TRBJ2-7 gives the full variable domain: EAGVVQSPRYKIIEKKQPVAFWCNPISGHNTLYWYLQNLGQGPELLIRYENEEAVDDSQLPKDRFSAERLKGVDSTLKIQPAELGDSAVYLCASSENRGEAYEQYFGPGTRLTVT.

The gene calls are TRBV28 and TRBJ2-7; no clear D gene. Germline V gene sequence: CDR1 MDHEN, CDR2 SYDVKM. Trimming took 10 bases from V and 2 from J, leaving 15 bases between them. This CDR3 is built from 13 residues. In nucleotides, the CDR3 is TGTGCCACCCGTAGTCCGGGTGCCTACGAGCAGTACTTC. It encodes CATRSPGAYEQYF.

This clone was counted only a few times. This chain joins TRBV30 and TRBJ1-3, with D maybe TRBD1 (6 bases). The V gene's germline CDR1 is GTSNPN and CDR2 SVGIG (reference sequence). This CDR3 has 14 residues. Deletions cut 8 bases from V and 0 bases from J, with 14 bases between. The CDR3 is CAGQRRRSGNTIYF. In DNA, the CDR3 is TGTGCCGGACAGCGACGGCGCTCTGGAAACACCATATATTTT.

This clone was recorded once. This rearrangement joins TRBV10-2 to TRBJ1-5, with D maybe TRBD1 (5 bases). The CDR3 runs to 16 residues. V was shortened by 5 bases and J by 7 bases, with 21 bases between the two germline ends. Germline-derived CDR1 and CDR2 are WSHSY and SAAADI. The CDR3 loop reads CASSSSVTEVEQPQHF. The CDR3 coding sequence is TGCGCCAGCAGTTCGTCGGTGACAGAAGTGGAGCAGCCCCAGCATTTT.

The gene calls are TRBV5-1 and TRBJ2-2; 7 bases are shared with TRBD2. CDR3 length: 14 residues. Germline trimming cut 2 bases from V and 6 bases from J; bases unmatched to any gene: 4. Germline V gives CDR1 SGHRS, CDR2 YFSETQ. Written as DNA, the CDR3 is TGCGCCAGCAGCTTTAGCGGGTCAGCCGGGGAGCTGTTTTTT. Amino acids: CASSFSGSAGELFF.

The chain recombines TRBV5-1 with TRBJ2-7, with D maybe TRBD2 (7 bases). Deletions cut 2 bases from V and 7 bases from J, with 19 bases between. CDR1 is SGHRS, CDR2 YFSETQ, per germline. The CDR3 is 15 amino acids. The CDR3 coding sequence is TGCGCCAGCAGCTTTGAGGGGGGGACCTTTCAGGAGCAGTACTTC. Translated, it gives CASSFEGGTFQEQYF. Using reference TRBV5-1 and TRBJ2-7 for the parts outside the CDR3, the full variable domain is KAGVTQTPRYLIKTRGQQVTLSCSPISGHRSVSWYQQTPGQGLQFLFEYFSETQRNKGNFPGRFSGRQFSNSRSEMNVSTLELGDSALYLCASSFEGGTFQEQYFGPGTRLTVT.

The genes are TRBV14 and TRBJ2-1; possible D gene TRBD2, 6 bases. Trimming stripped 3 bases from V and 3 bases from J, with 18 bases between. Germline loops: CDR1 SGHDN, CDR2 FVKESK. This CDR3 spans 17 amino acids. CDR3 sequence: CASSQSNGSFYYNEQFF. The DNA of the CDR3 is TGTGCCAGCAGCCAGTCTAACGGGAGCTTTTACTACAATGAGCAGTTCTTC.